This T cell receptor beta chain stems from a study of blood T cell repertoires in COVID-19. Study in general: Some COVID-19 samples were acute and others convalescent; all came from the United States, Italy and Spain.

TCRdb's copy holds only in-frame clones and misses some; the assay was immunoSEQ multiplex PCR. Counted here are 300,000 to 450,000 clones, approximately 89% occurring once; the ten biggest clones make up over 3.5%. The CDR3 spans 13 residues. J gave up 6 bases and V 5 bases, and 5 bases lay outside the gene matches. CDR1 is MNHEY and CDR2 is SMNVEV in the germline V gene (reference sequence). This TCR was sampled from a woman aged 55 to 70 with COVID-19, enrolled during active disease. What was sequenced was peripheral blood. The V and J genes are TRBV27 and TRBJ1-2; 8 bases are shared with TRBD1. The chain's CDR3 is CASSVTGVDGYTF. The CDR3 DNA follows: TGTGCCAGCAGTGTGACAGGGGTTGATGGCTACACCTTC.